The 6 T cell receptor beta chains presented below share a single source sample, sequenced in a study of molecular identifiers for immune sequencing clone quantification. A single record per CDR3 protein comes from TCRdb applying MiXCR to the PCR reads. This sample has about 510,000 distinct CDR3 sequences, with roughly 24% found just once. Specimen: naive CD8+ T cells from blood, with Jurkat cell RNA spiked in. The sample's subset: FACS-sorted CD8+CD4-CCR7+CD45RA+ naive T cells. Receptor source: a human donor in good health. Some libraries in this study had Jurkat cell RNA spiked in.

Of note for this clonotype: At one end the junction does not follow the germline gene, possibly because of a read error. The rearrangement joins TRBV7-9 to TRBJ1-1; D not resolved. Germline V gene lookup returns CDR1 SEHNR and CDR2 FQNEAQ (reference sequence). CDR3 size: 15 residues. Here the CDR3 reads CASSLGSPENTGAFF. CDR3 DNA sequence: TGTGCCAGCAGCCTAGGGAGTCCAGAGAACACTGGAGCTTTCTTT.

This clonotype was seen many times. This chain joins TRBV5-1 and TRBJ2-5; weak D call: TRBD1 (6 bases). Looked up from germline, CDR1 is SGHRS and CDR2 is YFSETQ. This CDR3 is built from 13 residues. V was shortened by 3 bases and J by 2 bases, with 8 bases between the two germline ends. CDR3 nucleotide sequence: TGCGCCAGCAGCTGGGACACGCAAGAGACCCAGTACTTC. Translated, it gives CASSWDTQETQYF.

This clonotype occurred many times. V and J are TRBV6-5 and TRBJ2-7; no clear D. CDR1 MNHEY and CDR2 SVGAGI come from the germline V gene. V lost 7 bases and J lost 2, with 12 bases in between. The CDR3 covers 13 residues. CDR3 loop: CASNPGSAYEQYF. As DNA, the CDR3 is TGTGCCAGCAATCCGGGTTCGGCCTACGAGCAGTACTTC.

The chain recombines TRBV6-6 with TRBJ1-2; TRBD1 aligns across 8 bases. Germline assignment: CDR1 MNHNY and CDR2 SVGAGI (reference sequence). The ends lost 5 bases at V and 3 bases at J; junction bases unmatched: 5. The CDR3 consists of 14 residues. The CDR3 coding sequence is TGTGCCAGCAGTGGACAGGGTTACGACTATGGCTACACCTTC. It encodes CASSGQGYDYGYTF.

The V gene is TRBV6-5, the J gene TRBJ2-2, with TRBD1 identical over 10 bases. Looked up from germline, CDR1 is MNHEY and CDR2 is SVGAGI. Trimming cost V 7 bases and J 6 bases; bases outside gene matches: 11. The CDR3 has 16 amino acids. DNA for the CDR3: TGTGCCAGCAACTCGCCGGGACAGGGGTCTTCCGGGGAGCTGTTTTTT. Its translation: CASNSPGQGSSGELFF.

On this clonotype itself: Sequence at one end of the junction differs from germline and may be a read error. This chain links TRBV10-3 with TRBJ1-5, with D unclear. Germline-derived CDR1 and CDR2 are ENHRY and SYGVKD. The CDR3 is 14 residues long. The CDR3 sequence: CSISPGGSNQPQHF. CDR3 coding DNA: TGTTCCATCAGCCCGGGCGGTAGCAATCAGCCCCAGCATTTT.